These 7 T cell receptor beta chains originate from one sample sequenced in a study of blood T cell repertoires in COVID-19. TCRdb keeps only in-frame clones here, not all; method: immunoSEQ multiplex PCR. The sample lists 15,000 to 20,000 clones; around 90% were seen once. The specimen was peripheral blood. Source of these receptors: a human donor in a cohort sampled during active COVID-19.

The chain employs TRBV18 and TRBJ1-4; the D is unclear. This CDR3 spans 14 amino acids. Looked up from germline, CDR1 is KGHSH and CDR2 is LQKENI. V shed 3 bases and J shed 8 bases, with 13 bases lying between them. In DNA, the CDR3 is TGTGCCAGCTCACCGAACGAGAGGGTGGAAAAACTGTTTTTT. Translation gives CASSPNERVEKLFF. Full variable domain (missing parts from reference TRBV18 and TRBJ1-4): NAGVMQNPRHLVRRRGQEARLRCSPMKGHSHVYWYRQLPEEGLKFMVYLQKENIIDESGMPKERFSAEFPKEGPSILRIQQVVRGDSAAYFCASSPNERVEKLFFGSGTQLSVL.

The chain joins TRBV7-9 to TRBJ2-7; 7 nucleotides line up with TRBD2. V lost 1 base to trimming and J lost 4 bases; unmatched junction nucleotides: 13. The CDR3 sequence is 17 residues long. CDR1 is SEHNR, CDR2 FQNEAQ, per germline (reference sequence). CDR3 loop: CASSLVGGRDNAYEQYF. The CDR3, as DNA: TGTGCCAGCAGCTTAGTCGGCGGGAGAGACAACGCATACGAGCAGTACTTC.

CDR3 DNA: TGTGCCAGTACCCCCTACTGGGGCAGTTCCTATGGCTACACCTTC. This codes for CASTPYWGSSYGYTF. This chain connects TRBV19 to TRBJ1-2; TRBD1 is a possible D gene (5 bases). The V gene's germline CDR1 is LNHDA and CDR2 SQIVND (reference sequence). The CDR3 covers 15 residues. V was pared by 7 bases and J by 4 bases, with 19 bases between.

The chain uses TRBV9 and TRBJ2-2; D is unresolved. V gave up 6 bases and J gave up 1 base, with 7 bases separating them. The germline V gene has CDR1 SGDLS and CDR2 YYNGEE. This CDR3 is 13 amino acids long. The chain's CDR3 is CASTAGNTGELFF. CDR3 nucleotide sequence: TGTGCCAGCACTGCCGGGAACACCGGGGAGCTGTTTTTT. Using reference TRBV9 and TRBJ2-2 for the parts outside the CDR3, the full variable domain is DSGVTQTPKHLITATGQRVTLRCSPRSGDLSVYWYQQSLDQGLQFLIQYYNGEERAKGNILERFSAQQFPDLHSELNLSSLELGDSALYFCASTAGNTGELFFGEGSRLTVL.

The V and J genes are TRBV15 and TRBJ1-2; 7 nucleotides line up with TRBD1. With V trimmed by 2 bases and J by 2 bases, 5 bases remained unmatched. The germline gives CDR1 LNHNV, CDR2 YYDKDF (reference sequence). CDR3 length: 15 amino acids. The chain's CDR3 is CATSRSGTVNYGYTF. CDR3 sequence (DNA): TGTGCCACCAGCAGATCCGGGACAGTCAACTATGGCTACACCTTC.

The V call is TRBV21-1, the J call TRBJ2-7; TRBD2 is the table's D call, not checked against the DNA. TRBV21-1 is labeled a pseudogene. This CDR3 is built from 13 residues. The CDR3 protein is CASSKGLPNEQYF. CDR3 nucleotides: TGTGCCAGCAGCAAAGGACTTCCCAACGAGCAGTACTTC.

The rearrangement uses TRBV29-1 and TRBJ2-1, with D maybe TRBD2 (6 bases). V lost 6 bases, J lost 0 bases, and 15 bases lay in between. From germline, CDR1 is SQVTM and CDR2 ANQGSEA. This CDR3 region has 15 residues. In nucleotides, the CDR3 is TGCAGCGTCAGATTAGCGGCCCTCTCCTACAATGAGCAGTTCTTC. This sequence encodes CSVRLAALSYNEQFF.